This T cell receptor beta chain originates from a study of T cells after yellow fever vaccination. Study observations and caveats: Clones that expanded after primary vaccination mostly reappeared after the booster (just over 95% CD4, roughly 90% CD8). Abundant bulk-derived clonotypes could contaminate FACS-sorted repertoires.

CDR3 length: 16 amino acids. The germline V gene encodes CDR1 MRHNA and CDR2 SNTAGT. V trimming: 2 bases; J trimming: 6 bases; junction bases outside the gene matches: 3. 5'RACE template switching produced TCR cDNA carrying a universal primer site and UMIs. TCRdb analysed the 5' RACE reads with MiXCR anew, one entry per CDR3 protein. The sample carries approximately 96,000 distinct CDR3 sequences, approximately 8.4% recorded once. This clonotype came up a few times. This chain joins TRBV6-4 and TRBJ2-1, with 14 bases matching TRBD2. This specimen consisted of CD8+ T cells not binding an NS4B(214-222) dextramer, sorted from PBMCs, obtained more than 13 days after the first yellow fever vaccination. The sequence came from a man aged 18 to 30 who received the YFV17D yellow fever vaccine. The CDR3 sequence: CASSDGTSGGPNEQFF. The CDR3 coding sequence is TGTGCCAGCAGTGACGGGACTAGCGGGGGTCCCAATGAGCAGTTCTTC.